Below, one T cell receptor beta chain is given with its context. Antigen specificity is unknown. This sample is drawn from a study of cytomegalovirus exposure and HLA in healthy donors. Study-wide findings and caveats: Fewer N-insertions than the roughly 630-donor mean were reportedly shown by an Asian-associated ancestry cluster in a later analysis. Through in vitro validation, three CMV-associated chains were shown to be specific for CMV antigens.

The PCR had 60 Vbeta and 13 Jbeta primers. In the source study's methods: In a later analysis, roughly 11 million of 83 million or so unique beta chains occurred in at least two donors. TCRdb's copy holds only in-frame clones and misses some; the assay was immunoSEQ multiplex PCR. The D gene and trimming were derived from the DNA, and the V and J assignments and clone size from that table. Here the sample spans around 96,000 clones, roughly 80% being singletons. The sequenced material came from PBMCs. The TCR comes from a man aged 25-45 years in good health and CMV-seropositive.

DNA of the CDR3: TGTGCCAGCAGTTTAATCCGGCTAGCGGGGGAAAACAATGAGCAGTTCTTC. It specifies CASSLIRLAGENNEQFF. The gene calls are TRBV28 and TRBJ2-1; TRBD2 aligns across 10 bases. This CDR3 comprises 17 residues. V gave up 2 bases and J gave up 5 bases; unmatched junction bases: 9. Per germline, CDR1 MDHEN and CDR2 SYDVKM.